This is a list of T cell receptor beta chains from one sample in a study of OX40 agonist ivuxolimab in advanced cancers. TCRdb's copy holds only in-frame clones and misses some; the assay was immunoSEQ multiplex PCR. The sample includes tens of thousands of clones, approximately 86% of them seen just once. The source was CD4+ or CD8+ T cells sorted from blood, collected in a trial of the OX40 agonist ivuxolimab. These receptor sequences come from an adult with an advanced solid tumor such as melanoma, head and neck, liver or kidney cancer. The CDR3 runs from the conserved cysteine through the conserved F or W. The D gene is left open where the match is weak. Clone size is given for some rows only: seen once, a few or many times, or a class if the clone is expanded.

V gene: TRBV21-1; clone size: .; J gene: TRBJ2-5; D gene: .; CDR3 protein: CASTLVSGAQETQYF; CDR3 DNA: TGTGCCAGCACCCTAGTTAGCGGGGCCCAAGAGACCCAGTACTTC
V gene: TRBV6-5; clone size: .; J gene: TRBJ1-5; D gene: .; CDR3 protein: CASSQGYNNQPQHF; CDR3 DNA: TGTGCCAGCAGCCAGGGTTATAACAATCAGCCCCAGCATTTT
V gene: TRBV11-2; clone size: .; J gene: TRBJ1-1; D gene: TRBD1; CDR3 protein: CASSASTGGGNEAFF; CDR3 DNA: TGTGCCAGCAGCGCCTCAACAGGGGGCGGAAATGAAGCTTTCTTT
V gene: TRBV6-4; clone size: few; J gene: TRBJ2-3; D gene: .; CDR3 protein: CASSDSGTSTDTQYF; CDR3 DNA: TGTGCCAGCAGTGACTCTGGGACAAGCACAGATACGCAGTATTTT
V gene: TRBV2; clone size: .; J gene: TRBJ2-1; D gene: .; CDR3 protein: CASSEVVGQGSYNEQFF; CDR3 DNA: TGTGCCAGCAGTGAGGTCGTGGGTCAGGGATCCTACAATGAGCAGTTCTTC
V gene: TRBV15; clone size: .; J gene: TRBJ2-2; D gene: .; CDR3 protein: CATSRGGGSIPGELFF; CDR3 DNA: TGTGCCACCAGCAGGGGGGGCGGGAGTATTCCCGGGGAGCTGTTTTTT
V gene: TRBV6-5; clone size: .; J gene: TRBJ2-7; D gene: TRBD1; CDR3 protein: CASSSRDRGGEQYF; CDR3 DNA: TGTGCCAGCAGTTCGAGGGACAGGGGAGGCGAGCAGTACTTC
V gene: TRBV11-3; clone size: .; J gene: TRBJ2-2; D gene: TRBD2; CDR3 protein: CASSSGTSPTGELFF; CDR3 DNA: TGTGCCAGCAGCTCCGGGACTAGCCCTACCGGGGAGCTGTTTTTT
V gene: TRBV7-6; clone size: .; J gene: TRBJ2-3; D gene: TRBD1; CDR3 protein: CASSLDDRGDTQYF; CDR3 DNA: TGTGCCAGCAGCTTAGACGACAGGGGAGATACGCAGTATTTT
V gene: TRBV11-2; clone size: .; J gene: TRBJ2-1; D gene: .; CDR3 protein: CASSLDRTNEQFF; CDR3 DNA: TGTGCCAGCAGCTTAGATAGGACTAATGAGCAGTTCTTC
V gene: TRBV6-1; clone size: .; J gene: TRBJ2-1; D gene: .; CDR3 protein: CASSGVGAYNEQFF; CDR3 DNA: TGTGCCAGCAGTGGGGTGGGTGCCTACAATGAGCAGTTCTTC
V gene: TRBV9; clone size: .; J gene: TRBJ2-1; D gene: TRBD1; CDR3 protein: CASSADRASYNEQFF; CDR3 DNA: TGTGCCAGCAGCGCGGACAGGGCCTCCTACAATGAGCAGTTCTTC
V gene: TRBV7-9; clone size: .; J gene: TRBJ2-3; D gene: .; CDR3 protein: CASSLGQSTDTQYF; CDR3 DNA: TGTGCCAGCAGCTTAGGACAGAGCACAGATACGCAGTATTTT
V gene: TRBV30; clone size: .; J gene: TRBJ2-3; D gene: .; CDR3 protein: CAWSTGTRFSDTQYF; CDR3 DNA: TGTGCCTGGAGTACGGGGACCCGTTTTTCGGATACGCAGTATTTT
V gene: TRBV7-9; clone size: few; J gene: TRBJ1-1; D gene: TRBD1; CDR3 protein: CASSPDRVNTEAFF; CDR3 DNA: TGTGCCAGCAGCCCAGACAGGGTGAACACTGAAGCTTTCTTT
V gene: TRBV10-3; clone size: .; J gene: TRBJ1-4; D gene: .; CDR3 protein: CATRTGATNEKLFF; CDR3 DNA: TGTGCCACCCGGACGGGTGCAACTAATGAAAAACTGTTTTTT
V gene: TRBV5-1; clone size: .; J gene: TRBJ2-5; D gene: TRBD2; CDR3 protein: CASSSTSGRAGETQYF; CDR3 DNA: TGCGCCAGCAGCTCCACTAGCGGGAGGGCCGGGGAGACCCAGTACTTC
V gene: TRBV19; clone size: .; J gene: TRBJ1-2; D gene: .; CDR3 protein: CASRRPRAGGFVYGYTF; CDR3 DNA: TGTGCCAGTAGACGGCCTAGGGCAGGCGGTTTTGTCTATGGCTACACCTTC
V gene: TRBV19; clone size: .; J gene: TRBJ2-7; D gene: TRBD1; CDR3 protein: CASTGTGAYEQYF; CDR3 DNA: TGTGCCAGTACCGGGACAGGGGCCTACGAGCAGTACTTC
V gene: TRBV4-3; clone size: .; J gene: TRBJ2-7; D gene: .; CDR3 protein: CASSQEFGSPTQQYF; CDR3 DNA: TGCGCCAGCAGCCAAGAGTTTGGCAGTCCAACTCAGCAGTACTTC
V gene: TRBV27; clone size: .; J gene: TRBJ2-3; D gene: .; CDR3 protein: CASSSGALITDTQYF; CDR3 DNA: TGTGCCAGCAGTTCGGGGGCGCTTATCACAGATACGCAGTATTTT
V gene: TRBV4-2; clone size: .; J gene: TRBJ2-7; D gene: TRBD1; CDR3 protein: CASSQPGQGAYEQYF; CDR3 DNA: TGTGCCAGCAGCCAACCGGGACAGGGGGCCTACGAACAGTACTTC
V gene: TRBV4-3; clone size: .; J gene: TRBJ1-2; D gene: .; CDR3 protein: CASSQEGRRGYTF; CDR3 DNA: TGCGCCAGCAGCCAAGAGGGGCGGCGAGGCTACACCTTC
V gene: TRBV29-1; clone size: .; J gene: TRBJ2-7; D gene: .; CDR3 protein: CSVEDGGSSGSYEQYF; CDR3 DNA: TGCAGCGTTGAAGATGGGGGCAGTTCGGGCTCCTACGAGCAGTACTTC
V gene: TRBV5-6; clone size: .; J gene: TRBJ1-2; D gene: .; CDR3 protein: CASSLWVSAGPLRGYTF; CDR3 DNA: TGTGCCAGCAGCTTGTGGGTGTCTGCGGGCCCCCTTCGAGGCTACACCTTC
V gene: TRBV15; clone size: .; J gene: TRBJ2-7; D gene: .; CDR3 protein: CATSRVGYEQYF; CDR3 DNA: TGTGCCACCAGCAGAGTGGGGTACGAGCAGTACTTC
V gene: TRBV5-1; clone size: .; J gene: TRBJ2-1; D gene: TRBD1; CDR3 protein: CASSQATGTDYNEQFF; CDR3 DNA: TGCGCCAGCAGCCAAGCGACCGGGACAGACTACAATGAGCAGTTCTTC
V gene: TRBV7-2; clone size: .; J gene: TRBJ1-1; D gene: .; CDR3 protein: CASSAPDSEAFF; CDR3 DNA: TGTGCCAGCAGCGCGCCCGACAGTGAAGCTTTCTTT
V gene: TRBV5-5; clone size: .; J gene: TRBJ2-7; D gene: .; CDR3 protein: CASSLVTEQYF; CDR3 DNA: TGTGCCAGCAGCTTGGTGACCGAGCAGTACTTC
V gene: TRBV7-2; clone size: .; J gene: TRBJ2-1; D gene: TRBD2; CDR3 protein: CASSLTSGGWSYNEQFF; CDR3 DNA: TGTGCCAGCAGCTTAACTAGCGGGGGATGGTCCTACAATGAGCAGTTCTTC
V gene: TRBV29-1; clone size: .; J gene: TRBJ2-3; D gene: .; CDR3 protein: CSVEGPPGTTDTQYF; CDR3 DNA: TGCAGCGTTGAAGGGCCCCCGGGGACCACAGATACGCAGTATTTT
V gene: TRBV19; clone size: .; J gene: TRBJ2-5; D gene: .; CDR3 protein: CASSITRDQETQYF; CDR3 DNA: TGTGCCAGTAGTATAACAAGGGACCAAGAGACCCAGTACTTC
V gene: TRBV29-1; clone size: .; J gene: TRBJ2-7; D gene: .; CDR3 protein: CSVLWARGEQYF; CDR3 DNA: TGCAGCGTTCTCTGGGCGCGTGGCGAGCAGTACTTC
V gene: TRBV9; clone size: .; J gene: TRBJ1-1; D gene: .; CDR3 protein: CASSSEDGLEAFF; CDR3 DNA: TGTGCCAGCAGCTCCGAAGACGGTCTAGAAGCTTTCTTT
V gene: TRBV11-2; clone size: .; J gene: TRBJ1-6; D gene: .; CDR3 protein: CASSYLGSYNSPLHF; CDR3 DNA: TGTGCCAGCAGCTATTTGGGGTCCTATAATTCACCCCTCCACTTT
V gene: TRBV5-5; clone size: .; J gene: TRBJ2-1; D gene: .; CDR3 protein: CASSLDPLKNNEQFF; CDR3 DNA: TGTGCCAGCAGCTTGGACCCCCTAAAGAACAATGAGCAGTTCTTC
V gene: TRBV7-8; clone size: .; J gene: TRBJ2-3; D gene: TRBD2; CDR3 protein: CASSLVASGGTDTQYF; CDR3 DNA: TGTGCCAGCAGCTTAGTGGCTAGCGGGGGGACAGATACGCAGTATTTT
V gene: TRBV18; clone size: .; J gene: TRBJ2-2; D gene: .; CDR3 protein: CASSNGNTGELFF; CDR3 DNA: TGTGCCAGCTCCAATGGGAACACCGGGGAGCTGTTTTTT
V gene: TRBV30; clone size: .; J gene: TRBJ2-7; D gene: TRBD2; CDR3 protein: CAWSRGLAGGPLPKTYEQYF; CDR3 DNA: TGTGCCTGGAGTAGGGGACTAGCGGGAGGGCCTTTACCGAAAACCTACGAGCAGTACTTC
V gene: TRBV18; clone size: once; J gene: TRBJ2-7; D gene: .; CDR3 protein: CASSPPAAGPYEQYF; CDR3 DNA: TGTGCCAGCTCACCACCTGCGGCAGGGCCCTACGAGCAGTACTTC
V gene: TRBV30; clone size: .; J gene: TRBJ1-5; D gene: .; CDR3 protein: CAWSVPGTSGQPQHF; CDR3 DNA: TGTGCCTGGAGTGTACCGGGGACGTCAGGTCAGCCCCAGCATTTT
V gene: TRBV4-2; clone size: once; J gene: TRBJ1-5; D gene: .; CDR3 protein: CASSQEWGQGRQPQHF; CDR3 DNA: TGTGCCAGCAGCCAAGAGTGGGGGCAGGGACGTCAGCCCCAGCATTTT
V gene: TRBV11-3; clone size: .; J gene: TRBJ2-5; D gene: TRBD2; CDR3 protein: CASSLVWTSGRETQYF; CDR3 DNA: TGTGCCAGCAGCTTAGTCTGGACTAGCGGGAGGGAGACCCAGTACTTC
V gene: TRBV19; clone size: .; J gene: TRBJ1-3; D gene: .; CDR3 protein: CAIRGGDTIYF; CDR3 DNA: TGTGCCATCAGGGGAGGTGACACCATATATTTT
V gene: TRBV18; clone size: .; J gene: TRBJ1-2; D gene: .; CDR3 protein: CASSSDPQRGYTF; CDR3 DNA: TGTGCCAGCTCATCGGACCCACAGAGGGGCTACACCTTC
V gene: TRBV15; clone size: .; J gene: TRBJ2-7; D gene: TRBD1; CDR3 protein: CATSRDPGGTDEQYF; CDR3 DNA: TGTGCCACCAGCAGAGATCCAGGGGGCACGGACGAGCAGTACTTC
V gene: TRBV29-1; clone size: .; J gene: TRBJ2-2; D gene: .; CDR3 protein: CSVAGMGPNTGELFF; CDR3 DNA: TGCAGCGTCGCAGGAATGGGGCCGAACACCGGGGAGCTGTTTTTT
V gene: TRBV18; clone size: .; J gene: TRBJ2-6; D gene: .; CDR3 protein: CASSPPTGGSSGANVLTF; CDR3 DNA: TGTGCCAGCTCACCACCGACAGGAGGAAGTTCTGGGGCCAACGTCCTGACTTTC
V gene: TRBV4-2; clone size: .; J gene: TRBJ2-7; D gene: TRBD1; CDR3 protein: CASSQNPGQNYEQYF; CDR3 DNA: TGTGCCAGCAGCCAAAATCCGGGACAGAACTACGAGCAGTACTTC
V gene: TRBV5-4; clone size: .; J gene: TRBJ2-7; D gene: TRBD1; CDR3 protein: CASSWTGSAYEQYF; CDR3 DNA: TGTGCCAGCAGTTGGACAGGGTCGGCCTACGAGCAGTACTTC
V gene: TRBV18; clone size: .; J gene: TRBJ1-1; D gene: .; CDR3 protein: CASSPPAASPPEAFF; CDR3 DNA: TGTGCCAGCTCACCACCGGCAGCCTCTCCCCCTGAAGCTTTCTTT
V gene: TRBV5-4; clone size: .; J gene: TRBJ1-5; D gene: .; CDR3 protein: CASSLQGYNQPQHF; CDR3 DNA: TGTGCCAGCAGCTTACAGGGTTACAATCAGCCCCAGCATTTT
V gene: TRBV18; clone size: .; J gene: TRBJ1-4; D gene: .; CDR3 protein: CASSPLGAVTNEKLFF; CDR3 DNA: TGTGCCAGCTCACCTCTCGGGGCGGTGACGAATGAAAAACTGTTTTTT
V gene: TRBV14; clone size: .; J gene: TRBJ1-3; D gene: .; CDR3 protein: CASSQVRGGGNTIYF; CDR3 DNA: TGTGCCAGCAGCCAAGTTCGGGGTGGAGGAAACACCATATATTTT
V gene: TRBV4-1; clone size: .; J gene: TRBJ2-5; D gene: TRBD1; CDR3 protein: CASSQAHTGEIQETQYF; CDR3 DNA: TGCGCCAGCAGCCAAGCTCACACAGGGGAAATACAAGAGACCCAGTACTTC
V gene: TRBV7-9; clone size: .; J gene: TRBJ2-1; D gene: TRBD2; CDR3 protein: CASSPPGLANEQFF; CDR3 DNA: TGTGCCAGCAGCCCACCGGGACTAGCGAATGAGCAGTTCTTC
V gene: TRBV5-4; clone size: .; J gene: TRBJ2-1; D gene: .; CDR3 protein: CASSLVSGRNEQFF; CDR3 DNA: TGTGCCAGCAGCTTGGTTTCGGGGAGGAATGAGCAGTTCTTC
V gene: TRBV6-5; clone size: .; J gene: TRBJ2-5; D gene: TRBD2; CDR3 protein: CASSYMGGRGETQYF; CDR3 DNA: TGTGCCAGCAGTTACATGGGGGGGAGAGGAGAGACCCAGTACTTC
V gene: TRBV6-5; clone size: .; J gene: TRBJ2-7; D gene: .; CDR3 protein: CASSRLTPDEQYF; CDR3 DNA: TGTGCCAGCAGCCGTCTTACTCCCGACGAGCAGTACTTC
V gene: TRBV30; clone size: .; J gene: TRBJ1-5; D gene: .; CDR3 protein: CAWSVEVNQPQHF; CDR3 DNA: TGTGCCTGGAGTGTAGAGGTTAATCAGCCCCAGCATTTT